The T cell receptor beta chain under discussion was sequenced for a study of shared T cell receptors in the human thymus. Method: immunoSEQ multiplex PCR; TCRdb's copy keeps in-frame clones and lacks some. This table holds fewer than 700,000 clones, 88% found once. V shed 6 bases, J shed 5 bases, and the junction held 13 bases outside the gene matches. The CDR3 covers 16 residues. Germline V CDR1 and CDR2: MRHNA, SNTAGT. The same sample was also studied in work on human thymus T cells.

The sample was thymocytes. The J gene is TRBJ2-3, the V gene TRBV6-4; 8 bases align to TRBD1. This receptor was taken from a boy younger than two with a congenital heart defect. The CDR3 reads CASRGTGPMGKDTQYF. DNA of the CDR3: TGTGCCAGCAGGGGGACAGGACCGATGGGGAAAGATACGCAGTATTTT.